The 9 T cell receptor beta chains below all came from one sample that was sequenced in a study of STAT5B mutations in CD4+ large granular lymphocyte leukemia. Assay: immunoSEQ multiplex PCR; the TCRdb copy retains only in-frame clones and omits some. The profile shows about 40,000 clones, 80% to 90% of them singletons. Sequenced material: CD4+ T cells from blood buffy coats. The receptors shown here come from a human donor in good health.

The V and J genes are TRBV7-8 and TRBJ1-1; D uncertain. This CDR3 has 14 residues. Germline V gene data show CDR1 as SGHVS and CDR2 as FQNEAQ. The V gene lost 6 bases and the J gene lost 2 bases, with 13 bases spanning the gap. CDR3 sequence (DNA): TGTGCCAGCAGTTCCCAGACCGTAAACACTGAAGCTTTCTTT. Its translation is CASSSQTVNTEAFF.

In this sample, this clone turned up a few times. The V gene is TRBV30, the J gene TRBJ1-1; 9 bases are a match to TRBD1. Germline values: CDR1 GTSNPN, CDR2 SVGIG (reference sequence). V lost 7 bases, J lost 3 bases, and 6 bases stayed unmatched. The CDR3 totals 13 residues. For the CDR3, the DNA is TGTGCCTTTACCGGGACAGGGCACACTGAAGCTTTCTTT. Amino acid sequence: CAFTGTGHTEAFF.

The chain combines TRBV27 with TRBJ2-7; 13 bases match TRBD2. The V gene end was trimmed by 5 bases and the J gene end by 2 bases; junction bases not matched to a gene: 6. Germline CDR1 is MNHEY and CDR2 is SMNVEV (reference sequence). The CDR3 runs to 16 residues. DNA of the CDR3: TGTGCCAGCAGTCCATTCGGGACTAGCGGGACCTACGAGCAGTACTTC. Translation: CASSPFGTSGTYEQYF.

This clone was detected once. The chain employs TRBV5-1 and TRBJ2-7; 12 nucleotides line up with TRBD2. V lost 2 bases and J lost 3; bases outside the gene matches: 3. The V gene's germline CDR1 is SGHRS and CDR2 YFSETQ. The CDR3 extends over 15 amino acids. Written as DNA, the CDR3 is TGCGCCAGCAGCTTCGGACTAGCGGGAAACTACGAGCAGTACTTC. Translation: CASSFGLAGNYEQYF. Looking up the rest from reference TRBV5-1 and TRBJ2-7 gives the full variable domain: KAGVTQTPRYLIKTRGQQVTLSCSPISGHRSVSWYQQTPGQGLQFLFEYFSETQRNKGNFPGRFSGRQFSNSRSEMNVSTLELGDSALYLCASSFGLAGNYEQYFGPGTRLTVT.

This clone was counted only a few times. The chain is built from TRBV30 and TRBJ1-1; D might be TRBD1 (6 bases). This CDR3 comprises 14 residues. V was cut by 2 bases and J by 1 base, with 11 bases left in between. The V gene's germline CDR1 is GTSNPN and CDR2 SVGIG (reference sequence). The CDR3 DNA reads as TGTGCCTGGAGTACAGGGTTAACGAACACTGAAGCTTTCTTT. This codes for CAWSTGLTNTEAFF. Drawing the rest from reference TRBV30 and TRBJ1-1, the complete variable domain is SQTIHQWPATLVQPVGSPLSLECTVEGTSNPNLYWYRQAAGRGLQLLFYSVGIGQISSEVPQNLSASRPQDRQFILSSKKLLLSDSGFYLCAWSTGLTNTEAFFGQGTRLTVV.

This clone has a handful of counts. J is TRBJ1-4 and V is TRBV9, with no clear D. This CDR3 comprises 13 residues. Trimming shortened V by 2 bases and J by 11 bases, and 13 bases separated the two germline ends. Looked up from germline, CDR1 is SGDLS and CDR2 is YYNGEE. In DNA, the CDR3 is TGTGCCAGCAGCGTCGGGCCGCTAGGGAAACTGTTTTTT. Amino acids: CASSVGPLGKLFF.

This clone came up a few times. The chain links TRBV5-3 to TRBJ2-7, with 10 bases that match TRBD1. TRBV5-3 is an ORF, with its function uncertain. Trimming at V came to 3 bases and at J to 9 bases, leaving 9 bases not matched to a gene. The CDR3 contains 14 residues. CDR3 coding DNA: TGTGCCAGAAGCTGGGACAGGGGAGGGTTAGGGCAGTACTTC. Translating it yields CARSWDRGGLGQYF.

This chain connects TRBV7-3 to TRBJ2-3; D not resolved. Trimming took off 2 bases at V and 6 bases at J, with 12 bases between the two ends. The length of the CDR3 is 14 residues. From germline, CDR1 is SGHTA and CDR2 FQGTGA. The CDR3 sequence is CASSLLGLFDTQYF. The CDR3 nucleotides are TGTGCCAGCAGCTTACTCGGGCTCTTTGATACGCAGTATTTT.

V gene TRBV30 combines with J gene TRBJ2-5; 7 bases are shared with TRBD2. The V and J ends lost 2 bases and 5 bases, in that order; junction bases with no gene match: 2. CDR3 length: 12 residues. Germline values: CDR1 GTSNPN, CDR2 SVGIG (reference sequence). In nucleotides, the CDR3 is TGTGCCTGGAGTTGGGGGGGGGAGACCCAGTACTTC. Amino acid sequence: CAWSWGGETQYF.